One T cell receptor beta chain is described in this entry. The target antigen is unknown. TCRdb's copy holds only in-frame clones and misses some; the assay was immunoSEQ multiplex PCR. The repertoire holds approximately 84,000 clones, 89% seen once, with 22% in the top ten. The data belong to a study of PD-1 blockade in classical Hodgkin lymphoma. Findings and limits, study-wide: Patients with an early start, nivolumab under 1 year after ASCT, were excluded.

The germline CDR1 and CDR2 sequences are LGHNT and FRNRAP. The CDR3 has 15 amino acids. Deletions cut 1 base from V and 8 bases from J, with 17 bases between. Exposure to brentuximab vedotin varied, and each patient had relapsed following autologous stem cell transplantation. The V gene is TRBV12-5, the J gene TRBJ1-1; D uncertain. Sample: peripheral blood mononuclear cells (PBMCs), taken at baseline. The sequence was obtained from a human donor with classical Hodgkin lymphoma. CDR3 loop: CASGLAKKGPHEAFF. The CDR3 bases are TGTGCTAGTGGTTTGGCAAAAAAGGGTCCTCACGAAGCTTTCTTT.